This is a list of T cell receptor beta chains from one sample in a study of T cells in Graves' hyperthyroidism and ophthalmopathy. TCRdb reanalysed the multiplex PCR reads using MiXCR and keeps one entry per CDR3 protein. The table has over 300,000 distinct CDR3 sequences, roughly an eighth seen once. Sequencing input: blood. The receptors originated from a woman aged 40-49 years with Graves' ophthalmopathy. Each CDR3 is given with its conserved first and last residue. Each record gives: V gene, D gene, clone size, J gene, CDR3 DNA, CDR3 protein. A D gene is named only where the DNA matches it firmly. Some rows mark clone size as missing; the rest say once, few, many or name a class of expanded clone.

v_gene: TRBV12-3/TRBV12-4; d_gene: NA; abundance: NA; j_gene: TRBJ2-2; CDR3nt: TGTGCCAGCAGCCGACAAAGAGGGGGGACCGGGGAGCTGTTTTTT; CDR3aa: CASSRQRGGTGELFF
v_gene: TRBV6-1; d_gene: TRBD1; abundance: many; j_gene: TRBJ2-1; CDR3nt: TGTGCCAGCAGTTACTTCCCCCAGGGGGAGTACAATGAGCAGTTCTTC; CDR3aa: CASSYFPQGEYNEQFF
v_gene: TRBV6-5; d_gene: NA; abundance: few; j_gene: TRBJ2-2; CDR3nt: TGTGCCAGCAGTTACTCCCTGTCGCCAGCTAACACCGGGGAGCTGTTTTTT; CDR3aa: CASSYSLSPANTGELFF
v_gene: TRBV18; d_gene: TRBD2; abundance: NA; j_gene: TRBJ2-1; CDR3nt: TGTGCCAGCTCACCACCGTCGGGAGGTTCCTACAATGAGCAGTTCTTC; CDR3aa: CASSPPSGGSYNEQFF
v_gene: TRBV6-6; d_gene: NA; abundance: few; j_gene: TRBJ1-2; CDR3nt: TGTGCCAGCAGTTACTCGGGGATGCCCACTAAAGGCTACACCTTC; CDR3aa: CASSYSGMPTKGYTF
v_gene: TRBV12-3/TRBV12-4; d_gene: NA; abundance: NA; j_gene: TRBJ1-1; CDR3nt: TGTGCCAGCAGTGATGGAATCGCCCGGAGAGGCACTGAAGCTTTCTTT; CDR3aa: CASSDGIARRGTEAFF
v_gene: TRBV18; d_gene: NA; abundance: NA; j_gene: TRBJ1-1; CDR3nt: TGTGCCAGCTCACCATCGGTGCCCGCGGGGAACACTGAAGCTTTCTTT; CDR3aa: CASSPSVPAGNTEAFF
v_gene: TRBV2; d_gene: NA; abundance: few; j_gene: TRBJ2-3; CDR3nt: TGTGCCAGCAGTGAGGAGGTTGGTGATACGCAGTATTTT; CDR3aa: CASSEEVGDTQYF
v_gene: TRBV5-1; d_gene: TRBD1; abundance: NA; j_gene: TRBJ2-7; CDR3nt: TGCGCCAGCAGCTTCCAGAGGACAGGGGGTATTACCTACGAGCAGTACTTC; CDR3aa: CASSFQRTGGITYEQYF
v_gene: TRBV28; d_gene: TRBD1; abundance: few; j_gene: TRBJ1-2; CDR3nt: TGTGCCAGCCAGAAACAGGGGGCCCCTTATGGCTACACCTTC; CDR3aa: CASQKQGAPYGYTF
v_gene: TRBV10-3; d_gene: NA; abundance: NA; j_gene: TRBJ1-2; CDR3nt: TGTGCCATCAGTGAGACGAATATAGGGTACTATGGCTACACCTTC; CDR3aa: CAISETNIGYYGYTF
v_gene: TRBV14; d_gene: TRBD2; abundance: NA; j_gene: TRBJ2-7; CDR3nt: TGTGCCAGCAGCCAAATCGGCGGGGGGCGCAGGGACTCCTACGAGCAGTACTTC; CDR3aa: CASSQIGGGRRDSYEQYF
v_gene: TRBV20-1; d_gene: NA; abundance: few; j_gene: TRBJ2-4; CDR3nt: TGCAGTGCCCCCGCGACGTGGCCCGACTACAAAAACATTCAGTACTTC; CDR3aa: CSAPATWPDYKNIQYF
v_gene: TRBV2; d_gene: TRBD2; abundance: many; j_gene: TRBJ2-1; CDR3nt: TGTGCCAGCAGTGTTGGTTGGAGCGGGGGATACAATGAGCAGTTCTTC; CDR3aa: CASSVGWSGGYNEQFF
v_gene: TRBV6-1; d_gene: NA; abundance: many; j_gene: TRBJ1-1; CDR3nt: TGTGCCAGCAGTGAGGAGGGCGACACTGAAGCTTTCTTT; CDR3aa: CASSEEGDTEAFF
v_gene: TRBV7-8; d_gene: TRBD2; abundance: many; j_gene: TRBJ2-3; CDR3nt: TGTGCCAGCAGCTTCCCCGGGACTAGCGTCACAGATACGCAGTATTTT; CDR3aa: CASSFPGTSVTDTQYF
v_gene: TRBV19; d_gene: NA; abundance: few; j_gene: TRBJ1-1; CDR3nt: TGTGCCAGTAGTGCGTACAGGGTGGAAAACACTGAAGCTTTCTTT; CDR3aa: CASSAYRVENTEAFF
v_gene: TRBV29-1; d_gene: NA; abundance: NA; j_gene: TRBJ1-1; CDR3nt: TGCAGCGTGGGGAGGCAGTCCCCTGAAGCTCTCTTT; CDR3aa: CSVGRQSPEALF
v_gene: TRBV5-5; d_gene: TRBD2; abundance: medium-sized; j_gene: TRBJ2-1; CDR3nt: TGTGCCAGCACCCTACCTAGCGGGGGGGCGCGGAATGAGCAGTTCTTC; CDR3aa: CASTLPSGGARNEQFF
v_gene: TRBV19; d_gene: NA; abundance: few; j_gene: TRBJ1-4; CDR3nt: TGTGCCAGTAGTGAGGCAGGGTGGGGCGAAAAACTGTTTTTT; CDR3aa: CASSEAGWGEKLFF
v_gene: TRBV7-9; d_gene: NA; abundance: few; j_gene: TRBJ2-3; CDR3nt: TGTGCCAGCATTGGCAGTAATTCAGATACGCAGTATTTT; CDR3aa: CASIGSNSDTQYF
v_gene: TRBV6-1; d_gene: NA; abundance: many; j_gene: TRBJ1-6; CDR3nt: TGTGCCAGCAGTGATAGGGGTTATGCTTCACCCCTCCACTTT; CDR3aa: CASSDRGYASPLHF
v_gene: TRBV20-1; d_gene: NA; abundance: many; j_gene: TRBJ1-1; CDR3nt: TGCAGTGCTAGAGGGGACATTGAAGCTTTCTTT; CDR3aa: CSARGDIEAFF
v_gene: TRBV6-1; d_gene: NA; abundance: NA; j_gene: TRBJ2-1; CDR3nt: TGTGCCAGCAGTACCCCTGATAGCGAGGACTACAATGAGCAGTTCTTC; CDR3aa: CASSTPDSEDYNEQFF
v_gene: TRBV7-6; d_gene: TRBD2; abundance: NA; j_gene: TRBJ2-1; CDR3nt: TGTGCCAGCAGCTTAGCGCACCAGCGGGGTTACAATGAGCAGTTCTTC; CDR3aa: CASSLAHQRGYNEQFF
v_gene: TRBV7-2; d_gene: NA; abundance: NA; j_gene: TRBJ2-1; CDR3nt: TGTGCCAGCAGCCATGACTACAACTACAATGAGCAGTTCTTC; CDR3aa: CASSHDYNYNEQFF
v_gene: TRBV20-1; d_gene: TRBD2; abundance: many; j_gene: TRBJ2-7; CDR3nt: TGCAGTGCTGATACGACTAGCGGGAGTTACGAGCAGTACTTC; CDR3aa: CSADTTSGSYEQYF
v_gene: TRBV14; d_gene: TRBD1; abundance: few; j_gene: TRBJ2-3; CDR3nt: TGTGCCAGCAGCCAAGATCGGTGGGAGCGACAGGGGAGGTCAGATACGCAGTATTTT; CDR3aa: CASSQDRWERQGRSDTQYF
v_gene: TRBV6-1; d_gene: NA; abundance: few; j_gene: TRBJ1-1; CDR3nt: TGTGCCAGCAGTTGGGGCGCGGCGGACACTGAAGCTTTCTTT; CDR3aa: CASSWGAADTEAFF
v_gene: TRBV25-1; d_gene: NA; abundance: few; j_gene: TRBJ1-1; CDR3nt: TGTGCCAGCAGTGACTCGGGCCACAACACTGAAGCTTTCTTT; CDR3aa: CASSDSGHNTEAFF
v_gene: TRBV19; d_gene: TRBD2; abundance: few; j_gene: TRBJ2-2; CDR3nt: TGTGCCAGTAGTAAACGCCCGGGACTAGAAAACGGGGAGCTGTTTTTT; CDR3aa: CASSKRPGLENGELFF
v_gene: TRBV20-1; d_gene: NA; abundance: many; j_gene: TRBJ2-3; CDR3nt: TGCAGTGCCCTGAAGACCCCCTCGGATACGCAGTATTTT; CDR3aa: CSALKTPSDTQYF
v_gene: TRBV2; d_gene: NA; abundance: many; j_gene: TRBJ2-4; CDR3nt: TGTGCCAGCAGTGTCAGAAGGGCGGAAAACATTCAGTACTTC; CDR3aa: CASSVRRAENIQYF
v_gene: TRBV5-1; d_gene: NA; abundance: many; j_gene: TRBJ2-1; CDR3nt: TGCGCCAGCAGGGATATCAATGAGCAGTTCTTC; CDR3aa: CASRDINEQFF
v_gene: TRBV12-3/TRBV12-4; d_gene: NA; abundance: many; j_gene: TRBJ2-7; CDR3nt: TGTGCCAGCAGTTTGGGCAGTACCTACGAGCAGTACTTC; CDR3aa: CASSLGSTYEQYF
v_gene: TRBV30; d_gene: NA; abundance: few; j_gene: TRBJ1-2; CDR3nt: TGTGCCTGGACCAAGACAAGAACTAACTATGGCTACACCTTC; CDR3aa: CAWTKTRTNYGYTF
v_gene: TRBV6-1; d_gene: NA; abundance: many; j_gene: TRBJ2-7; CDR3nt: TGTGCCAGCAGTCTCCGCAGGGGACCCTACGAGCAGTACTTC; CDR3aa: CASSLRRGPYEQYF
v_gene: TRBV28; d_gene: NA; abundance: NA; j_gene: TRBJ2-2; CDR3nt: TGTGCCAGCACCTCACAGACAGAGACTCACACCGGGGAGCTGTTTTTT; CDR3aa: CASTSQTETHTGELFF
v_gene: TRBV19; d_gene: TRBD2; abundance: NA; j_gene: TRBJ2-3; CDR3nt: TGTGCCAGTAACGGGGGGTCCACAGATACGCAGTATTTT; CDR3aa: CASNGGSTDTQYF
v_gene: TRBV5-6; d_gene: NA; abundance: few; j_gene: TRBJ1-5; CDR3nt: TGTGCCAGCAGCTTGGCTCCTTTCGAGCCCCAGCATTTT; CDR3aa: CASSLAPFEPQHF
v_gene: TRBV30; d_gene: NA; abundance: once; j_gene: TRBJ2-2; CDR3nt: TGTGCCTGGAGTGTAGGGGACACCGGGGAGCTGTTTTTT; CDR3aa: CAWSVGDTGELFF
v_gene: TRBV25-1; d_gene: NA; abundance: few; j_gene: TRBJ2-5; CDR3nt: TGTGCCAGCAGTGAATTAAGGAAGGAGACCCAGTACTTC; CDR3aa: CASSELRKETQYF
v_gene: TRBV6-1; d_gene: TRBD1; abundance: many; j_gene: TRBJ2-3; CDR3nt: TGTGCCAGCAGTCCAACCGGGACAGGGAAAAGAACAGATACGCAGTATTTT; CDR3aa: CASSPTGTGKRTDTQYF
v_gene: TRBV2; d_gene: NA; abundance: many; j_gene: TRBJ1-5; CDR3nt: TGTGCCAGCAGTGGGGGCGACAACCAGCCCCAGCATTTT; CDR3aa: CASSGGDNQPQHF
v_gene: TRBV2; d_gene: NA; abundance: many; j_gene: TRBJ1-6; CDR3nt: TGTGCCAGCAGTCCCCGGGGGGGAGATTCACCCCTCCACTTT; CDR3aa: CASSPRGGDSPLHF
v_gene: TRBV10-1; d_gene: TRBD2; abundance: many; j_gene: TRBJ2-5; CDR3nt: TGCGCCAGCAGTGAGGATGGACTAGCGGAAGAGACCCAGTACTTC; CDR3aa: CASSEDGLAEETQYF
v_gene: TRBV7-2; d_gene: TRBD1; abundance: many; j_gene: TRBJ1-2; CDR3nt: TGTGCCAGCAGCGGCAGACAGGGACTAATTAACTATGGCTACACCTTC; CDR3aa: CASSGRQGLINYGYTF
v_gene: TRBV30; d_gene: NA; abundance: NA; j_gene: TRBJ2-6; CDR3nt: TGTGCCTGGAGTGTAGACCGGGTTCGCTCTGGGGCCAACGTCCTGACTTTC; CDR3aa: CAWSVDRVRSGANVLTF
v_gene: TRBV15; d_gene: NA; abundance: NA; j_gene: TRBJ2-7; CDR3nt: TGTGCCACCAGCAGAGTTACACGGACCTACGAGCAGTACTTC; CDR3aa: CATSRVTRTYEQYF
v_gene: TRBV7-2; d_gene: NA; abundance: many; j_gene: TRBJ2-7; CDR3nt: TGTGCCAGCAGCTTAGGGTTCCGCATGGGGGGTGAGCAGTACTTC; CDR3aa: CASSLGFRMGGEQYF
v_gene: TRBV27; d_gene: TRBD2; abundance: many; j_gene: TRBJ2-7; CDR3nt: TGTGCCAGCAGCCGGGGACTAGCGGGAGGGCGCAGCTACGAGCAGTACTTC; CDR3aa: CASSRGLAGGRSYEQYF
v_gene: TRBV9; d_gene: NA; abundance: few; j_gene: TRBJ2-1; CDR3nt: TGTGCCAGCAGCATCCGGGCCGGTGGTGGCGAGCAGTTCTTC; CDR3aa: CASSIRAGGGEQFF
v_gene: TRBV3-1; d_gene: NA; abundance: many; j_gene: TRBJ1-2; CDR3nt: TGTGCCAGCAGCCAATTAAGCCGGGCCCGTTATGGCTACACCTTC; CDR3aa: CASSQLSRARYGYTF
v_gene: TRBV6-1; d_gene: NA; abundance: few; j_gene: TRBJ2-7; CDR3nt: TGTGCCAGCAGGAGGGACGGTGGGTACGAGCAGTACTTC; CDR3aa: CASRRDGGYEQYF
v_gene: TRBV2; d_gene: TRBD1; abundance: many; j_gene: TRBJ1-1; CDR3nt: TGTGCCAGCAGTTTAGGGAGAGGGGGCGTCACTGAAGCTTTCTTT; CDR3aa: CASSLGRGGVTEAFF
v_gene: TRBV6-6; d_gene: NA; abundance: NA; j_gene: TRBJ1-2; CDR3nt: TGTGCCAGCAGTTACTCTCACCCCACGGATGGCTACACCTTC; CDR3aa: CASSYSHPTDGYTF